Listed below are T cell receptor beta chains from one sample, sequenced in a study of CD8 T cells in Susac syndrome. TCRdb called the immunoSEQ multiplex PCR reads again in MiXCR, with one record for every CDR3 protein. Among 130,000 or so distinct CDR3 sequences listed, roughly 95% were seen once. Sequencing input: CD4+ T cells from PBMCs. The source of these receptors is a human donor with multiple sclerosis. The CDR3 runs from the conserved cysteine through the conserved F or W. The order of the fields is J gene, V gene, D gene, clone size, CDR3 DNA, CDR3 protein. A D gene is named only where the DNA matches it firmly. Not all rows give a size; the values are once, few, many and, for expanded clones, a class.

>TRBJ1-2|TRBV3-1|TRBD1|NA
TGTGCCAGCAGCCGAGGGGGACAGAACTATGGCTACACCTTC
CASSRGGQNYGYTF
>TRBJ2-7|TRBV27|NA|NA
TGTGCCAGCATCTACAGCGCTCCTTTCTCCTACGAGCAGTACTTC
CASIYSAPFSYEQYF
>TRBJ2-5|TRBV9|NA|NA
TGTGCCAGCAGCGTAACAGGGCAAGAGACCCAGTACTTC
CASSVTGQETQYF
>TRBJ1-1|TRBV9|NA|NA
TGTGCCAGCAGTCGCACCCTGTCGATGGAAACACTGAACACTGAAGCTTTCTTT
CASSRTLSMETLNTEAFF
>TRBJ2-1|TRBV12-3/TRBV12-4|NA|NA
TGTGCCAGCAGTTTACGGGGGAGGAATGAGCAGTTCTTC
CASSLRGRNEQFF
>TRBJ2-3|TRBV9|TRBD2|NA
TGTGCCAGCAGCGTAGCTAGCGGATTCACAGATACGCAGTATTTT
CASSVASGFTDTQYF
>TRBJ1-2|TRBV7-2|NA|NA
TGTGCCAGCAGCAACCCGCCGGGGAACTATGGCTACACCTTC
CASSNPPGNYGYTF
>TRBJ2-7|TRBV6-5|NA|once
TGTGCCAGCAGTTCATCTCCATACGAGCAGTACTTC
CASSSSPYEQYF
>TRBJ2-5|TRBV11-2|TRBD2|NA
TGTGCCAGCAGCTCCGGGACTACCCAAGAGACCCAGTACTTC
CASSSGTTQETQYF
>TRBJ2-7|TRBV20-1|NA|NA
TGCAGTGCTACCCAAGACAGCCACGAGCAGTACTTC
CSATQDSHEQYF
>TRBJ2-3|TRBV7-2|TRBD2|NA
TGTGCCAGCAGCTTACGGGGGGGAAGTGGCACAGATACGCAGTATTTT
CASSLRGGSGTDTQYF
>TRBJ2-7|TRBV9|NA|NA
TGTGCCAGCAGCGCAGTCGGAGCCGGCGAGCAGTACTTC
CASSAVGAGEQYF
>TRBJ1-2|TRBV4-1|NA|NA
TGCGCCAGCAGCCAAGCAGGGATTAAAGGCTACACCTTC
CASSQAGIKGYTF
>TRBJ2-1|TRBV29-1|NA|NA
TGCAGCGCCGAAGGAGAGAATGAGCAGTTCTTC
CSAEGENEQFF
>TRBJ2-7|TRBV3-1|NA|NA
TGTGCCAGCAGCCAGAGGGGTGAGCAGTACTTC
CASSQRGEQYF
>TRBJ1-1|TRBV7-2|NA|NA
TGTGCCAGCAGCGTAGACTCCAGGCATCAGAACACTGAAGCTTTCTTT
CASSVDSRHQNTEAFF
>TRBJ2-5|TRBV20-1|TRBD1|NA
TGCAGTGCTAGTCAGACAGGGGGGAAGGAGACCCAGTACTTC
CSASQTGGKETQYF
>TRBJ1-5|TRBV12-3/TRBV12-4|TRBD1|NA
TGTGCCAGCAGTCCGGGACAGGATCAGCCCCAGCATTTT
CASSPGQDQPQHF
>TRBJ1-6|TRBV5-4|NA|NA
TGTGCCAGCAGCTTAAAGGGGCATAATTCACCCCTCCACTTT
CASSLKGHNSPLHF
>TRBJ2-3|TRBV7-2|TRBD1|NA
TGTGCCAGCAGCTTCGACAGGGGGCACGCAGATACGCAGTATTTT
CASSFDRGHADTQYF
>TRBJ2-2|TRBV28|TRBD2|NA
TGTGCCAGCAGCGGACCCGGACTAGCGGGAATCGGGGAGCTGTTTTTT
CASSGPGLAGIGELFF
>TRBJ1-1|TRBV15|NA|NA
TGTGCCACCAGCATCAAGAAGAACACTGAAGCTTTCTTT
CATSIKKNTEAFF
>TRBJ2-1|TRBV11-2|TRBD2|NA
TGTGCCAGCAGCTTATCGGGACTAGCTTTCGATGAGCAGTTCTTC
CASSLSGLAFDEQFF
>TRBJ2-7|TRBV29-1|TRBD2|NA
TGCAGCGTGGTCCCCTATAGCGGGGGGTCGGATGAGCAGTACTTC
CSVVPYSGGSDEQYF
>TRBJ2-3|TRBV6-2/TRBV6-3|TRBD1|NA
TGTGCCAGCAGTTACAAACTCGGACAGGGGACAGATACGCAGTATTTT
CASSYKLGQGTDTQYF
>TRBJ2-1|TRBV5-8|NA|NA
TGTGCCAGCAGCGGCCGCCCCAGCTCCTACAATGAGCAGTTCTTC
CASSGRPSSYNEQFF
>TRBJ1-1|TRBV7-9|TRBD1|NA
TGTGCCAGCAGCTTATCTGGGTCTCAAGCGGCAGGGGGAGCTTTCTTT
CASSLSGSQAAGGAFF
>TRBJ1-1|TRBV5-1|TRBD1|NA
TGCGCCAGCAGCTTGACTCCCGACAGGGAAGGCTTCTTT
CASSLTPDREGFF
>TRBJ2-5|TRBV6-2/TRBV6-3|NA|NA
TGTGCCAGCAGTTACCAGGGTGCGCCGTTCTTC
CASSYQGAPFF
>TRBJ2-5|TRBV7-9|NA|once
TGTGCCAGCAGCATCATAAGTCCCCAGTACCAAGAGACCCAGTACTTC
CASSIISPQYQETQYF
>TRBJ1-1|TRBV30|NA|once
TGTGCCCAACACCGCCGGGGCCACCCTAACACTGAAGCTTTCTTT
CAQHRRGHPNTEAFF
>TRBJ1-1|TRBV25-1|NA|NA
TGTGCCAGCAGTGAATGGGGGGCGAAGAGAGCTTTCTTT
CASSEWGAKRAFF
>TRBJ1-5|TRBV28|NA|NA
TGTGCCAGCAGTCTCCCGGGAAGCAATCAGCCCCAGCATTTT
CASSLPGSNQPQHF
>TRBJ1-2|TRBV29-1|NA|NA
TGCAGCATCGGGCCGCTCCTCGGGGGCTACACCTTC
CSIGPLLGGYTF
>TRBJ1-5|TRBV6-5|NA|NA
TGTGCCAGCAGAGGAGGGGGGGGCAATCAGCCCCAGCATTTT
CASRGGGGNQPQHF
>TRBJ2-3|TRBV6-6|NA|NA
TGTGCCAGCAGTTACGGGGGCGAGGGGACAGATACGCAGTATTTT
CASSYGGEGTDTQYF
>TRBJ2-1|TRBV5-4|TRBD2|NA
TGTGCCAGCAGCTTGGATAGCGGGAGTAACAATGAGCAGTTCTTC
CASSLDSGSNNEQFF
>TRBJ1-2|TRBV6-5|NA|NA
TGTGCCAGCAGGGACAGCACCTACTATGGCTACACCTTC
CASRDSTYYGYTF
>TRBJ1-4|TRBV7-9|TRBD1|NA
TGTGCCAGCAGCGTCGGGACAGTTAATGAAAAACTGTTTTTT
CASSVGTVNEKLFF
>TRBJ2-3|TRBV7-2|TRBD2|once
TGTGCCAGCAGATATGTCTCCGGCGGCGGGGGGATCACAGATACGCAGTATTTT
CASRYVSGGGGITDTQYF
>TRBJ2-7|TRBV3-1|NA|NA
TGTGCCAGCAGCGAAGAGTTCCCCCGCGGGGAGCAGTACTTC
CASSEEFPRGEQYF
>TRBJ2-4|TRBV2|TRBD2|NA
TGTGCCAGCAGTAGAGAGGGACTAGCGGAAAACATTCAGTACTTC
CASSREGLAENIQYF
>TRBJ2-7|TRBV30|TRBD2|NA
TGTGCCTGGAGTGTACGCGGGGGGAGCTACGAGCAGTACTTC
CAWSVRGGSYEQYF
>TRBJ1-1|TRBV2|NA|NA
TGTGCCAGCAGTGAAGGCGGGGGGGGAGCTTTCTTT
CASSEGGGGAFF
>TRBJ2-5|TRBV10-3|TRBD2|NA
TGTGCCATCAGTGACCTTGGGGGGGGAGAGACCCAGTACTTC
CAISDLGGGETQYF
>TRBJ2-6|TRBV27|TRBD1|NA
TGTGCCAAGACGGGACAGGAGGACTCTGGGGCCAACGTCCTGACTTTC
CAKTGQEDSGANVLTF
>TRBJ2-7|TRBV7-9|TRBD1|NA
TGTGCCAGCAGCTTATCGTTTGGGACAGGGGATGCCGAGCAGTACTTC
CASSLSFGTGDAEQYF
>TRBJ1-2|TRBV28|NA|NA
TGTGCCACAACACATTCGTGGCTGGTCTATGGCTACACCTTC
CATTHSWLVYGYTF
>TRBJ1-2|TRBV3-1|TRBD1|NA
TGTGCCAGCAATTTAGCCGGGACAGCTAACTATGGCTACACCTTC
CASNLAGTANYGYTF
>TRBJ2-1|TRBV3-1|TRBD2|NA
TGTGCCAGCAGCCAAGATCATAGCGGGAGGAGGGATGAGCAGTTCTTC
CASSQDHSGRRDEQFF
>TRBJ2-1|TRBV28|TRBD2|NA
TGTGCCAGCAGTTTTTGGCGGGAGGGAAACAATGAGCAGTTCTTC
CASSFWREGNNEQFF
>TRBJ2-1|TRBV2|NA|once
TGTGCCAGCAGTAAAACTAGCTATACTGAGCAGTTCTTC
CASSKTSYTEQFF
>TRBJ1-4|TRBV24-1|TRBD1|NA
TGTGCCTCGGGACAGGGGAATGAAAAACTGTTTTTT
CASGQGNEKLFF
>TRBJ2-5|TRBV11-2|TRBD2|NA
TGTGCCAGCAGCTTAGGGACTAGCGGGGGGGCCGAGGAGACCCAGTACTTC
CASSLGTSGGAEETQYF
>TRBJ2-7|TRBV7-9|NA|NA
TGTGCCAGCAGCATCCGAGAGTCGTACGAGCAGTACTTC
CASSIRESYEQYF
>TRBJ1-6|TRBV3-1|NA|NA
TGTGCCAGCAGCCAAGACGACTCTCGGCCCCTCCACTTT
CASSQDDSRPLHF
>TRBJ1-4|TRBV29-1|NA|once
TGCACCGGCCGGGACCCGAATGAAAAACTGTTTTTT
CTGRDPNEKLFF
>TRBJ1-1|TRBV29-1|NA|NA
TGCAGCATACTACGCCCGGGGACTGAAGCTTTCTTT
CSILRPGTEAFF